This TCR beta chain was identified during a study of response to subunit inactivated influenza vaccine. MiXCR, run by TCRdb on the RT-PCR reads, gives a single entry per CDR3 protein. The table lists approximately 520,000 distinct CDR3 sequences, around 25% of them singletons. The CDR3 is made up of 14 amino acids. Germline assignment: CDR1 SQVTM and CDR2 ANQGSEA. Trimming left V 0 bases short and J 4 bases short, with 12 bases between. Comments on this clonotype: Its antigen is not identified.

Whole-study findings and limits: Each seasonal influenza vaccination, the authors suggested, recruits few new T cells.

Here the sequenced sample was CD4+ T cells sorted from PBMCs, taken approximately 5 days after vaccination. This chain connects TRBV29-1 to TRBJ1-2, with D unresolved. This TCR was sampled from a man aged 50-60 years who received an inactivated influenza vaccine. CDR3 loop: CSVEDGPASYGYTF. CDR3 nucleotides: TGCAGCGTTGAAGACGGCCCGGCATCCTATGGCTACACCTTC.